This T cell receptor (beta chain) was profiled in a study of radiation and T cells in renal cell carcinoma. Whole-study findings and limits: Irradiated tumors had higher TCR clonality than control tumors. From baseline, blood top tumor clonotypes peaked at 2 weeks post-radiation.

The assay was immunoSEQ multiplex PCR, and TCRdb's table has in-frame clones only and misses some. The sample has 10,000 to 15,000 clones; 33% are singletons. This clone has more than one count but fewer than ten. Its matching antigen is unknown. The treatment was: 15 Gy SBRT to primary tumor, nephrectomy 4 weeks later. CDR1 and CDR2 from the germline V gene are GTSNPN and SVGIG (reference sequence). Trimming left V 0 bases short and J 6 bases short, with 15 bases between. This CDR3 is 15 amino acids long. Here the sequenced sample was tumor tissue, taken from a patient whose treatment included radiotherapy and nephrectomy. This sequence was found in a man between 60 and 75 years old with renal cell carcinoma. The chain is built from TRBV30 and TRBJ2-1; TRBD1 might be the D (6 bases). The CDR3 protein is CAWSVRGFRFNEQFF. CDR3 sequence (DNA): TGTGCCTGGAGTGTAAGGGGGTTTCGCTTCAATGAGCAGTTCTTC.